What follows describes a single TCR beta chain. The data derive from a study of CD8+ T cells in alopecia areata. Deletions cut 10 bases from V and 8 bases from J, with 8 bases between. The V gene's germline CDR1 is SGHTA and CDR2 FQGNSA. The CDR3 extends over 10 amino acids. Treatment reported: oral pan-JAK inhibitor, 5-10 mg twice daily. Extracted from the samples, RNA was reverse transcribed into cDNA to serve as the sequencing template. Produced via immunoSEQ multiplex PCR; TCRdb's table is partial and in-frame only. The table includes some 200,000 clones, 45% to 75% detected once. The sequenced sample was CD4+ T cells sorted from blood, obtained at week 4, from a patient treated with tofacitinib. The V and J genes are TRBV7-2 and TRBJ2-2, with D tentatively TRBD2 (5 bases). This sequence was found in a human donor with alopecia areata. CDR3 residues: CATWEGELFF. The CDR3 nucleotides read TGTGCCACTTGGGAGGGGGAGCTGTTTTTT.